The T cell receptor beta chain under discussion was sequenced for a study of response to subunit inactivated influenza vaccine. TCRdb ran MiXCR on the RT-PCR reads and lists one entry per CDR3 protein. Among about 540,000 distinct CDR3 sequences, 20% to 25% were seen once, and the ten largest hold 2.5% to 3%. The CDR3 is 16 residues long. The V and J ends lost 3 bases and 6 bases, in that order; junction bases with no gene match: 13. Per the germline V gene, CDR1 is SGHTA and CDR2 is FQGNSA. This sample also appeared in a second study, on T cells expressing NK-cell markers. Per that study: Synthesis of TCR beta cDNA relied on 5'RACE template switching carrying UMIs. Sorted CD3+CD56+NKG2C+, CD3+CD56+NKG2C- and CD3+CD56-NKG2C+ T cells provided the TCR beta repertoires.

The sample was CD4+ T cells sorted from PBMCs, taken 11 to 12 days after vaccination. The chain combines TRBV7-2 with TRBJ2-7; 8 bases are a match to TRBD2. The receptor's source is a man aged 45-65 years who received an inactivated influenza vaccine. CDR3 in DNA: TGTGCCAGCAGCTTTGGAGCGGCGGGAGGAGGTCGCGAGCAGTACTTC. It specifies CASSFGAAGGGREQYF.